This TCR beta chain was sequenced in a study of blood T cell repertoires in COVID-19. As for the study in general: Material from acute and convalescent COVID-19 was sourced from the United States, Italy and Spain.

During active infection, Seattle patients enrolled and were then monitored through disease. In the authors' workflow: How many nucleated cells were present was estimated from reference gene primer amplification. Sequenced by immunoSEQ multiplex PCR; TCRdb stores in-frame clones only, minus some. That table furnishes V, J and clone size, whereas the DNA furnished D and trimming. The data show more than 100,000 clones, around 87% seen once. J lost 4 bases, V lost 0 bases, and 9 bases had no gene match. Germline V gives CDR1 SGDLS, CDR2 YYNGEE. The CDR3 spans 16 residues. The receptor comes from an older woman with COVID-19, enrolled during active disease. Sequenced material: peripheral blood. V usage is TRBV9 and J usage is TRBJ1-2; 7 nucleotides agree with TRBD1. CDR3 in DNA: TGTGCCAGCAGCGTAGATTATTCGGGACAGAGCTATGGCTACACCTTC. Its protein product is CASSVDYSGQSYGYTF.